This TCR beta chain was identified during a study of T cell changes during pregnancy in multiple sclerosis. CDR3 length equals 16 residues. V was pared by 4 bases and J by 0 bases, with 7 bases of the junction left unmatched. Germline V gives CDR1 SGHRS, CDR2 YFSETQ. The repertoire was sequenced with immunoSEQ multiplex PCR; TCRdb's copy has only in-frame clones and lacks some. The profile shows 55,000 to 85,000 clones, over 90% of them singletons. The source was CD4+ T cells from peripheral blood mononuclear cells, collected after pregnancy. The chain has TRBV5-1 and TRBJ1-3, with TRBD1 identical over 7 bases. The TCR originated in a female donor with multiple sclerosis, enrolled in a pregnancy study. The CDR3 coding sequence is TGCGCCAGCAGCGCCCCGGGACAGTCCTCTGGAAACACCATATATTTT. It translates to CASSAPGQSSGNTIYF.